This TCR beta chain comes out of a study of shared clonotypes between healthy human individuals. Regarding the study as a whole: When naive CD4 clonotypes were compared across a few donors, 4% to 6.5% were shared.

Assay used: immunoSEQ multiplex PCR; TCRdb lists only in-frame clones, some missing. Among about 2.4 million clones listed, over 85% were seen once. CDR1 is GTSNPN and CDR2 is SVGIG in the germline V gene (reference sequence). The CDR3 is made up of 13 amino acids. V was cut by 6 bases and J by 7 bases, with 15 bases left in between. Regarding this clone: Its antigen is currently unknown.

The gene calls are TRBV30 and TRBJ2-2; D unclear. The sequencing input was naive CD4+ T cells from PBMCs. The subset: CD45RA+ positively selected. The receptor's source is a man younger than 35 in good health. Some clones in this sample may be carry-over from other donors' samples. CDR3 region: CACFFLSIGELFF. The CDR3 DNA follows: TGTGCCTGCTTTTTTTTGAGCATCGGGGAGCTGTTTTTT.